This T cell receptor (beta chain) was identified in a study of T-cell reconstitution after alpha-beta-depleted transplantation in children. This clonotype occurred a few times. Its antigen is still unknown. Construction of the TCRbeta library involved unique molecular identifiers. TCRdb recomputed calls from the PCR reads with MiXCR, one row per CDR3 protein. Here the sample spans about 870,000 distinct CDR3 sequences, roughly 15% being singletons. Study results and caveats: Fresh T-cell production supplied most of the T-cell counts and diversity seen one year after transplant. Elevated TCRbeta diversity at day 60 was traced, in some patients, to surviving recipient T cells and thymic progenitors. Alpha-beta T cells present about two months after transplant were reported to originate from several hundred expanded graft clones.

This receptor was taken from a male patient aged 10 to 17 who had a stem cell transplant for acute lymphoblastic leukemia, so the T cells may come from the graft donor. The specimen was PBMCs, mostly from graft donor cells, collected 360 days after TCRalphabeta/CD19-depleted stem cell transplant.

CDR3 region: CASSVASDRLPYEQYF. The CDR3 bases are TGTGCCAGCAGCGTAGCATCGGACAGGCTCCCCTACGAGCAGTACTTC. V and J are TRBV9 and TRBJ2-7, with 7 bases fitting TRBD1. CDR3 length: 16 amino acids. Germline loops: CDR1 SGDLS, CDR2 YYNGEE. After removal of 0 bases from V and 2 bases from J, the junction contained 8 bases not matched to a gene.